The 7 T cell receptor beta chains reported below all come from one sample, sequenced in a study of tumor and adjacent non-tumor tissue in lung cancer. No cell sorting was done before RNA was extracted from the tissue. The normal lung tissue was taken more than 3 cm from the tumor edge. The library came from three nested PCR rounds adapted from ARM-PCR protocols. A single record per CDR3 protein comes from TCRdb applying MiXCR to the multiplex PCR reads. The sample includes about 86,000 distinct CDR3 sequences, around 82% of them seen just once. Sequenced: distant non-tumor lung tissue. These receptor sequences come from a woman between 50 and 59 years old with non-small cell lung cancer.

On this clonotype itself: This may arise from a read error, as a much more abundant clone is one base away. The chain uses TRBV20-1 and TRBJ2-7; D gene uncertain. The CDR3 consists of 13 residues. The germline V gene has CDR1 DFQATT and CDR2 SNEGSKA (reference sequence). For the CDR3, the DNA is TGCAGTGCTAGAGAGACCGACACCTACAAGCAGTACTTC. This gives the protein CSARETDTYKQYF.

Comment on this clonotype: The missing conserved phenylalanine or tryptophan at the end of this CDR3 makes a read error likely. V is TRBV5-1 and J is TRBJ2-5; 12 positions agree with TRBD2. The V gene's germline CDR1 is SGHRS and CDR2 YFSETQ. V was pared by 4 bases and J by 5 bases, with 9 bases of the junction left unmatched. The CDR3 is 16 amino acids. The CDR3 DNA follows: TGCGCCAGCAGCCCCAACCCGACTAGCGGGGGTGAGACCCAGTACATA. Amino acid sequence: CASSPNPTSGGETQYI.

This clonotype appeared a single time. The final CDR3 position lacks the conserved phenylalanine or tryptophan, pointing to a likely read error. The chain uses TRBV6-6 and TRBJ2-6; 8 bases are shared with TRBD1. CDR3 length equals 18 residues. Germline V CDR1 and CDR2: MNHNY, SVGAGI (reference sequence). The DNA of the CDR3 is TGTGCCAGAAGTTACGGGGACAGGCCAAGACCTGGGGCCAACGTCCTGACTCTC. Its translation is CARSYGDRPRPGANVLTL.

With regard to this clonotype: The CDR3 ends on some other residue instead of the conserved phenylalanine or tryptophan, so this is likely a read error. The rearrangement links TRBV5-4 to TRBJ2-3; unclear D gene. The V end lost 2 bases, the J end lost 2 bases, and 6 bases lay between the germline ends. The germline V gene encodes CDR1 SGHNT and CDR2 YYREEE (reference sequence). The CDR3 extends over 13 amino acids. The CDR3 DNA sequence: TGTGCCAGCAGCTTCAAGACCACAGATACGCAGTATCTT. The encoded protein is CASSFKTTDTQYL.

The rearrangement uses TRBV10-3 and TRBJ2-3; weak D call: TRBD2 (5 bases). The CDR3 contains 15 residues. In germline, CDR1 is ENHRY, CDR2 SYGVKD. With 2 bases removed from V and 2 bases from J, the gap between germline ends came to 11 bases. The CDR3 nucleotides read TGTGCCATCAGTGAGGCTAGCCCTGACACAGATACGCAGTATTTT. Translating it yields CAISEASPDTDTQYF.

This clonotype has more than one count but fewer than ten. An end of the junction does not agree with germline; a read error may underlie this. The chain employs TRBV6-5 and TRBJ1-1; D is uncertain. Germline CDR1 MNHEY, CDR2 SVGAGI. CDR3 length: 14 amino acids. CDR3 region: CASSYSSINTGAFF. DNA of the CDR3: TGTGCCAGCAGTTACAGCAGCATAAACACTGGAGCTTTCTTT.

This clonotype occurred many times. This rearrangement joins TRBV14 to TRBJ2-1; 12 bases are shared with TRBD2. Losses at the gene ends were 1 base for V and 5 bases for J; bases not matched to a gene: 9. Germline V lookup: CDR1 SGHDN, CDR2 FVKESK. The CDR3 loop spans 18 amino acids. The CDR3 here is CASSQAPSGRAGDNEQFF. The CDR3 nucleotides are TGTGCCAGCAGCCAAGCTCCTAGCGGGAGGGCCGGTGACAATGAGCAGTTCTTC.